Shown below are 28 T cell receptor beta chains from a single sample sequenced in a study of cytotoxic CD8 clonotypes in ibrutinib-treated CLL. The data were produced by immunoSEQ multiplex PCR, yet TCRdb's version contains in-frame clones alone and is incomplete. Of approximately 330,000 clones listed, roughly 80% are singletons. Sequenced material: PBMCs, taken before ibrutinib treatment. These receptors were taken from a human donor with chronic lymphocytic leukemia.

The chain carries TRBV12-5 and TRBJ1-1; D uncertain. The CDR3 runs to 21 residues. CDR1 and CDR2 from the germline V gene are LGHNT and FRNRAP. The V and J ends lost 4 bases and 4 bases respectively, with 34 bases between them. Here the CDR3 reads CASGSKPPFVLTSRVGTEAFF. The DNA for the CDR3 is TGTGCTAGTGGTTCAAAACCCCCTTTCGTCTTGACTTCAAGGGTGGGCACTGAAGCTTTCTTT. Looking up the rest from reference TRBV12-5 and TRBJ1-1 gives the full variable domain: DARVTQTPRHKVTEMGQEVTMRCQPILGHNTVFWYRQTMMQGLELLAYFRNRAPLDDSGMPKDRFSAEMPDATLATLKIQPSEPRDSAVYFCASGSKPPFVLTSRVGTEAFFGQGTRLTVV.

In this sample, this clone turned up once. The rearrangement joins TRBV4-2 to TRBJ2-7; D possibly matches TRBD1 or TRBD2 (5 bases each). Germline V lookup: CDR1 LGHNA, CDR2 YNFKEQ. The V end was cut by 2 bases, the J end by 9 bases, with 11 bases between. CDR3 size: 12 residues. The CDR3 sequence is CASSQPGAGQYF. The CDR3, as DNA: TGTGCCAGCAGCCAACCTGGGGCGGGGCAGTACTTC.

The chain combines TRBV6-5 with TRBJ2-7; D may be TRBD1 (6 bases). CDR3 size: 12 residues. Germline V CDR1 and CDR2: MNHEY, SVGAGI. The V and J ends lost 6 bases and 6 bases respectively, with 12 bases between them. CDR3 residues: CASSPGQIEQYF. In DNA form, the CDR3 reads TGTGCCAGCAGCCCCGGACAGATCGAGCAGTACTTC.

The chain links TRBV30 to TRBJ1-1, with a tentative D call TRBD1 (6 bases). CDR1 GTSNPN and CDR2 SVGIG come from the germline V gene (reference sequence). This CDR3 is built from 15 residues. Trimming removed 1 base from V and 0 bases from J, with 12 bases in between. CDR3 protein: CAWSAPQGMNTEAFF. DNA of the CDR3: TGTGCCTGGAGTGCACCCCAGGGGATGAACACTGAAGCTTTCTTT.

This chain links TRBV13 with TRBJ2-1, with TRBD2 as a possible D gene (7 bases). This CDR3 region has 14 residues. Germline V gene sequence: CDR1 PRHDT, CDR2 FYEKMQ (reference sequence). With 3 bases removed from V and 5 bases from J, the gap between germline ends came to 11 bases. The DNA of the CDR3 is TGTGCCAGCAGCTTTCGGGGGGACAACAATGAGCAGTTCTTC. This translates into CASSFRGDNNEQFF.

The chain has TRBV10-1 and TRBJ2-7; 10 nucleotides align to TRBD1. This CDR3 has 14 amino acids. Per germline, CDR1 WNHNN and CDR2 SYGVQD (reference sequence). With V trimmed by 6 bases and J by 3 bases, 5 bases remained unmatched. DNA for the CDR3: TGCGCCAGCAGCGCGACAGGGGGCTTCTACGAGCAGTACTTC. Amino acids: CASSATGGFYEQYF.

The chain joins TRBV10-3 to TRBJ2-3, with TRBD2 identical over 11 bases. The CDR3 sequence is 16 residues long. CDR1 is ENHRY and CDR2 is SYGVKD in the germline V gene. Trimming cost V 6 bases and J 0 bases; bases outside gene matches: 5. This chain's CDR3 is CAISQGLAGSTDTQYF. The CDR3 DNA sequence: TGTGCCATCAGCCAAGGACTAGCGGGTAGCACAGATACGCAGTATTTT.

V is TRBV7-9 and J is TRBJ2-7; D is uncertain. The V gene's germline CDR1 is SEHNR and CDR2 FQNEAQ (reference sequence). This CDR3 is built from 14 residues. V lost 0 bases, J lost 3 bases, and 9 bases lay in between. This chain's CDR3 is CASSLADGYYEQYF. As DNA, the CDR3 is TGTGCCAGCAGCTTAGCGGACGGCTACTACGAGCAGTACTTC.

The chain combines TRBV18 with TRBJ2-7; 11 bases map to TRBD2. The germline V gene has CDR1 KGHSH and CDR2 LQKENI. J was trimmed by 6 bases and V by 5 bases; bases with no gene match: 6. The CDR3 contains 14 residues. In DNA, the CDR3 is TGTGCCAGCTCAGGACTAGCGGGTGCCCGCGAGCAGTACTTC. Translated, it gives CASSGLAGAREQYF.

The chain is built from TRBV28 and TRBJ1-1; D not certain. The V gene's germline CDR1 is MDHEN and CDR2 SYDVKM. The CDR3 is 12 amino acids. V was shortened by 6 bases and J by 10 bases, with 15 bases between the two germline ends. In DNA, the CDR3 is TGTGCCAGCAGCCCCGTGGTTTTCGGAGCTTTCTTT. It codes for CASSPVVFGAFF.

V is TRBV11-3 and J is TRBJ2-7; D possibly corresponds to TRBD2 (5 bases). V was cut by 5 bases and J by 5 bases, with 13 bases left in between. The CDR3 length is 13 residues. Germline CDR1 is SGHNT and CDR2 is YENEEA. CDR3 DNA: TGTGCCAGCAGCCCGACGTCTAGCAACGAGCAGTACTTC. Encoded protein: CASSPTSSNEQYF.

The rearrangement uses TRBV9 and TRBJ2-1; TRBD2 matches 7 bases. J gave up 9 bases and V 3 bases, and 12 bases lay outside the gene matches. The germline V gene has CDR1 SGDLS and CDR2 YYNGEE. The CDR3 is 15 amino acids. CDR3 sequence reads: CASSGTSRSVGEQFF. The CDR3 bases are TGTGCCAGCAGCGGGACTAGTCGGAGTGTGGGTGAGCAGTTCTTC.

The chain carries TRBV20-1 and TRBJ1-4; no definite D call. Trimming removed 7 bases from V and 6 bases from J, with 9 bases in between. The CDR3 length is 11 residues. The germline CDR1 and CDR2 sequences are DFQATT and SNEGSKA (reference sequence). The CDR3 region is CSGRADEKLFF. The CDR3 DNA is TGCAGTGGAAGGGCGGATGAAAAACTGTTTTTT.

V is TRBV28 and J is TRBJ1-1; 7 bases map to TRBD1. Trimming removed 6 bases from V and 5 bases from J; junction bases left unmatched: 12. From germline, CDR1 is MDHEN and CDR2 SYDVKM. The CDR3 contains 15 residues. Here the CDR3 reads CASRESQGRRTEAFF. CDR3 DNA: TGTGCCAGCAGGGAATCACAGGGGAGAAGAACTGAAGCTTTCTTT.

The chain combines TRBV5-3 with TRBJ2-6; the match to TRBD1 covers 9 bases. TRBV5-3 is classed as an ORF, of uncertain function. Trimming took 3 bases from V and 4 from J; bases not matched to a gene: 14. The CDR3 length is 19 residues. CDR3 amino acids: CARSWRGQGAVEGANVLTF. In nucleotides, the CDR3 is TGTGCCAGAAGCTGGCGGGGACAGGGAGCCGTCGAAGGGGCCAACGTCCTGACTTTC.

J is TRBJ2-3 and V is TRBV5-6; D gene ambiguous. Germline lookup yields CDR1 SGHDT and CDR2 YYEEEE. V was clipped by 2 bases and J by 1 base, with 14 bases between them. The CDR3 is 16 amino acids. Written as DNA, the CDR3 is TGTGCCAGCAGCTTCTCGCAGGATTCTCGCACAGATACGCAGTATTTT. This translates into CASSFSQDSRTDTQYF.

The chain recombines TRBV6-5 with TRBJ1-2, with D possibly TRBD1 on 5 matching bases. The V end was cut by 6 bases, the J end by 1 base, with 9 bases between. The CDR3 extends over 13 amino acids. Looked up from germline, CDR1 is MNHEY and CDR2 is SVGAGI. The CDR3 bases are TGTGCCAGCAGCCGACAGCATAACTATGGCTACACCTTC. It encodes CASSRQHNYGYTF.

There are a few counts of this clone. CDR3 DNA sequence: TGTGCCAGCAGCCTTATTCACGGAAATAGCAATCAGCCCCAGCATTTT. Translating it yields CASSLIHGNSNQPQHF. The chain joins TRBV4-2 to TRBJ1-5, with D hard to call. V dropped 4 bases and J dropped 0 bases, with 13 bases sitting between them. Per the germline V gene, CDR1 is LGHNA and CDR2 is YNFKEQ. CDR3 length: 16 amino acids.

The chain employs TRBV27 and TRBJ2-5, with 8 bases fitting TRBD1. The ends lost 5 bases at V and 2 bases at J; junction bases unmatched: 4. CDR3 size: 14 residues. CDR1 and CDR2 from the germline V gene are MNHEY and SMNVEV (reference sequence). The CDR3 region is CASSPRDRQETQYF. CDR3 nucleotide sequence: TGTGCCAGCAGTCCCCGGGACAGGCAAGAGACCCAGTACTTC.

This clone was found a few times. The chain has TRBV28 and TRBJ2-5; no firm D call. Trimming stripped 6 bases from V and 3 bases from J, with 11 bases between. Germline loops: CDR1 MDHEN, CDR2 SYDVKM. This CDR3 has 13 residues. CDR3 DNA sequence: TGTGCCAGCAGCGGAAGCTTTGAAGAGACCCAGTACTTC. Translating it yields CASSGSFEETQYF.

The CDR3 region has the DNA TGTGCCAGCAAACCCCCCGGGACAGGATATGGCTACACCTTC. Translated, it gives CASKPPGTGYGYTF. J is TRBJ1-2 and V is TRBV27; 8 bases are shared with TRBD1. The V segment lost 7 bases and the J segment 5 bases; nucleotides outside the gene matches: 9. CDR3 length: 14 residues. The germline V gene encodes CDR1 MNHEY and CDR2 SMNVEV (reference sequence).

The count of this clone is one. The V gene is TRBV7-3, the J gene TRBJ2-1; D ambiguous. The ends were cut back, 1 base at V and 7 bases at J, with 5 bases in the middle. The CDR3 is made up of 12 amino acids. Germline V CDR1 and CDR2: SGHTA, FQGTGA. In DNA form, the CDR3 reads TGTGCCAGCAGCTTAAACGGTAATGAGCAGTTCTTC. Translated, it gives CASSLNGNEQFF. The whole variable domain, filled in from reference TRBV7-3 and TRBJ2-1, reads GAGVSQTPSNKVTEKGKYVELRCDPISGHTALYWYRQSLGQGPEFLIYFQGTGAADDSGLPNDRFFAVRPEGSVSTLKIQRTERGDSAVYLCASSLNGNEQFFGPGTRLTVL.

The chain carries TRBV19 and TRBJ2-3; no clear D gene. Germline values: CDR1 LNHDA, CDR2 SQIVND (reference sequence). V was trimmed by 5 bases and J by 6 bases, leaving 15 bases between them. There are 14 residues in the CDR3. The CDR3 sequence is CASSPQESVDTQYF. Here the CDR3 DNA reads TGTGCCAGTAGTCCCCAGGAGTCAGTGGATACGCAGTATTTT. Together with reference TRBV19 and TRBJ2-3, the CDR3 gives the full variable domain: DGGITQSPKYLFRKEGQNVTLSCEQNLNHDAMYWYRQDPGQGLRLIYYSQIVNDFQKGDIAEGYSVSREKKESFPLTVTSAQKNPTAFYLCASSPQESVDTQYFGPGTRLTVL.

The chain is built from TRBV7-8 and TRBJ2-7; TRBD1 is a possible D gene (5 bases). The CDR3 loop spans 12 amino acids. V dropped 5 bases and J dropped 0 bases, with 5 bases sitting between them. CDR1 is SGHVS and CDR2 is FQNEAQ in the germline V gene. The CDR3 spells CASSDSSYEQYF. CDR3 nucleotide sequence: TGTGCCAGCAGCGACAGCTCCTACGAGCAGTACTTC.

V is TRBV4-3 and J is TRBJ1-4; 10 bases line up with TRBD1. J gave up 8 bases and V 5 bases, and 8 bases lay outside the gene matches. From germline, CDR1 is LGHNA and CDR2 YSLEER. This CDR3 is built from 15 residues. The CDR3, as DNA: TGCGCCAGCAGCTTTCATGGGACAGGGGAAGAAAAACTGTTTTTT. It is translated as CASSFHGTGEEKLFF.

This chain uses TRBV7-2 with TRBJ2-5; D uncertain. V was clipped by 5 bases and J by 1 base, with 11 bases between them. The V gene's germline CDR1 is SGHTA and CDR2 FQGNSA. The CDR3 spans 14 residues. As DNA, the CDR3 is TGTGCCAGCAGCCCCCTGGGTTTCCAAGAGACCCAGTACTTC. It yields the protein CASSPLGFQETQYF.

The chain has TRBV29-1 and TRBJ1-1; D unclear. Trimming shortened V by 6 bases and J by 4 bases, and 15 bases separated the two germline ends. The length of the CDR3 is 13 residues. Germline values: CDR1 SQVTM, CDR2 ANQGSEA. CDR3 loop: CSVQKGQVTEAFF. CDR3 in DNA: TGCAGCGTGCAAAAAGGTCAGGTCACTGAAGCTTTCTTT.

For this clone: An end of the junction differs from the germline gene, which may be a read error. CDR3 sequence: CASSLAPGTGFLNEQFF. In nucleotides, the CDR3 is TGTGCCAGCAGCCTAGCACCCGGGACAGGGTTTTTGAATGAGCAGTTCTTC. This chain joins TRBV7-6 and TRBJ2-1; TRBD1 matches at 9 bases. Per the germline V gene, CDR1 is SGHVS and CDR2 is FNYEAQ. The CDR3 totals 17 residues.